This is a list of T cell receptor beta chains from one sample in a study of cytomegalovirus exposure and HLA in healthy donors. TCRdb keeps only in-frame clones here, not all; method: immunoSEQ multiplex PCR. The table has under 200,000 clones, approximately 83% seen once; the top ten hold about a tenth. The sequenced sample was PBMCs. The origin of the receptors is a man younger than 35 in good health and CMV-seropositive. CDR3s include the opening cysteine and the closing phenylalanine or tryptophan. D genes are given only for firm matches. A row's size may be missing; if present it is once, few, many or a size class.

d_gene: TRBD1
j_gene: TRBJ2-7
abundance: .
v_gene: TRBV6-1
CDR3aa: CASSERPVVKEVVQGGSYEQYF
CDR3nt: TGTGCCAGCAGTGAACGCCCGGTAGTTAAGGAGGTTGTACAGGGGGGATCCTACGAGCAGTACTTC

d_gene: .
j_gene: TRBJ2-3
abundance: .
v_gene: TRBV5-1
CDR3aa: CASSSGQDTDTQYF
CDR3nt: TGCGCCAGCAGCTCGGGACAAGACACAGATACGCAGTATTTT

d_gene: .
j_gene: TRBJ1-2
abundance: .
v_gene: TRBV7-2
CDR3aa: CASSLAPLYGYTF
CDR3nt: TGTGCCAGCAGCTTAGCCCCCCTCTATGGCTACACCTTC

d_gene: .
j_gene: TRBJ2-7
abundance: .
v_gene: TRBV6-1
CDR3aa: CASSESEQVLSYEQYF
CDR3nt: TGTGCCAGCAGTGAATCAGAACAGGTTCTCTCCTACGAGCAGTACTTC

d_gene: TRBD2
j_gene: TRBJ2-7
abundance: .
v_gene: TRBV7-2
CDR3aa: CASSQIGSGGSFSYEQYF
CDR3nt: TGTGCCAGCAGCCAAATCGGTAGCGGGGGGTCCTTCTCCTACGAGCAGTACTTC

d_gene: TRBD2
j_gene: TRBJ2-3
abundance: .
v_gene: TRBV5-1
CDR3aa: CASSSGLAQADTQYF
CDR3nt: TGCGCCAGCAGCTCGGGACTAGCCCAGGCAGATACGCAGTATTTT

d_gene: .
j_gene: TRBJ2-2
abundance: .
v_gene: TRBV6-1
CDR3aa: CASSVEAAGELFF
CDR3nt: TGTGCCAGCAGCGTCGAGGCGGCCGGGGAGCTGTTTTTT

d_gene: TRBD1
j_gene: TRBJ1-6
abundance: .
v_gene: TRBV5-1
CDR3aa: CASSLAQQGNSPLHF
CDR3nt: TGCGCCAGCAGCTTGGCTCAACAGGGGAATTCACCCCTCCACTTT

d_gene: TRBD2
j_gene: TRBJ2-7
abundance: .
v_gene: TRBV5-8
CDR3aa: CASSLASSGRYEQYF
CDR3nt: TGTGCCAGCAGCTTGGCGTCTAGCGGGCGGTACGAGCAGTACTTC

d_gene: TRBD2
j_gene: TRBJ2-3
abundance: .
v_gene: TRBV6-4
CDR3aa: CASRGLAGDTDTQYF
CDR3nt: TGTGCCAGTCGTGGACTAGCGGGGGACACAGATACGCAGTATTTT

d_gene: TRBD1
j_gene: TRBJ2-1
abundance: once
v_gene: TRBV19
CDR3aa: CASSSVQGAGEQFF
CDR3nt: TGTGCCAGTAGTAGCGTCCAGGGGGCGGGTGAGCAGTTCTTC

d_gene: .
j_gene: TRBJ1-2
abundance: .
v_gene: TRBV30
CDR3aa: CAWSTLTAGTNYGYTF
CDR3nt: TGTGCCTGGAGTACCCTCACGGCGGGCACGAACTATGGCTACACCTTC

d_gene: .
j_gene: TRBJ2-1
abundance: once
v_gene: TRBV6-1
CDR3aa: CASISGNNEQFF
CDR3nt: TGTGCCAGCATTTCGGGGAACAATGAGCAGTTCTTC

d_gene: .
j_gene: TRBJ1-2
abundance: .
v_gene: TRBV6-4
CDR3aa: CASSDSIGGLYGYTF
CDR3nt: TGTGCCAGCAGTGACTCGATTGGAGGGCTCTATGGCTACACCTTC

d_gene: .
j_gene: TRBJ1-1
abundance: .
v_gene: TRBV29-1
CDR3aa: CSVDQGRGGNTEAFF
CDR3nt: TGCAGCGTCGATCAGGGGAGGGGCGGAAACACTGAAGCTTTCTTT

d_gene: .
j_gene: TRBJ2-2
abundance: .
v_gene: TRBV6-1
CDR3aa: CASSEDWAGGELFF
CDR3nt: TGTGCCAGCAGTGAAGATTGGGCGGGCGGGGAGCTGTTTTTT

d_gene: .
j_gene: TRBJ1-1
abundance: once
v_gene: TRBV28
CDR3aa: CASSLKGLQAFF
CDR3nt: TGTGCCAGCAGTTTAAAAGGACTACAAGCTTTCTTT

d_gene: TRBD2
j_gene: TRBJ2-7
abundance: .
v_gene: TRBV27
CDR3aa: CASSLAGRGVAQYF
CDR3nt: TGTGCCAGCAGTTTAGCGGGGCGGGGGGTAGCGCAGTACTTC

d_gene: .
j_gene: TRBJ2-5
abundance: .
v_gene: TRBV18
CDR3aa: CASSSPRARGLETQYF
CDR3nt: TGTGCCAGCTCGAGCCCCCGTGCCAGGGGCCTGGAGACCCAGTACTTC

d_gene: .
j_gene: TRBJ2-2
abundance: .
v_gene: TRBV9
CDR3aa: CASSLTTGELFF
CDR3nt: TGTGCCAGCAGCCTAACCACCGGGGAGCTGTTTTTT

d_gene: TRBD1
j_gene: TRBJ2-7
abundance: few
v_gene: TRBV4-1
CDR3aa: CASSQITNKDRGHEQYF
CDR3nt: TGCGCCAGCAGCCAGATAACTAATAAGGACAGGGGGCACGAGCAGTACTTC

d_gene: TRBD1
j_gene: TRBJ1-2
abundance: .
v_gene: TRBV19
CDR3aa: CASSPLGTGKMRYGYTF
CDR3nt: TGTGCCAGTAGTCCTTTAGGGACAGGTAAAATGCGGTATGGCTACACCTTC